This passage covers 5 T cell receptor beta chains from one sample sequenced in a study of monozygotic twins with inflammatory bowel disease. With the 5' RACE reads reprocessed, TCRdb shows one record per CDR3 protein and no DNA. The clone table shows over 350,000 distinct CDR3 sequences, with the ten largest holding 2.5% to 3%. The sequenced sample was blood. Every receptor here comes from a human donor with ulcerative colitis or Crohn's disease, or a healthy co-twin of an affected twin (not recorded which).

The rearrangement uses TRBV5-1 and TRBJ1-5; no DNA is available, so the TRBD1 call from TCRdb remains unchecked. Germline V gives CDR1 SGHRS, CDR2 YFSETQ. This CDR3 contains 15 residues. The chain's CDR3 is CASTRFPGNNQPQHF.

The chain joins TRBV6-2 or TRBV6-3 to TRBJ2-2; checking the TCRdb D call of TRBD1 is not possible without DNA. The CDR3 covers 15 residues. Germline V gives CDR1 MNHEY, CDR2 SVGEGT. CDR3 residues: CASITGGINTGELFF.

The chain's CDR3 is CSARALGSDTQYF. The chain joins TRBV20-1 to TRBJ2-3. Germline V CDR1 and CDR2: DFQATT, SNEGSKA (reference sequence). The CDR3 has 13 residues.

The rearrangement links TRBV7-6 to TRBJ1-1; TCRdb picks TRBD1, but there is no DNA to check that call. The CDR3 runs 16 residues. CDR1 is SGHVS, CDR2 FNYEAQ, per germline. The CDR3: CASSQALGQGTTEAFF.

The V and J genes are TRBV12-3 or TRBV12-4 and TRBJ1-1; checking the TCRdb D call of TRBD1 is not possible without DNA. This CDR3 region has 13 residues. The CDR3 sequence: CASSGQGKTEAFF.